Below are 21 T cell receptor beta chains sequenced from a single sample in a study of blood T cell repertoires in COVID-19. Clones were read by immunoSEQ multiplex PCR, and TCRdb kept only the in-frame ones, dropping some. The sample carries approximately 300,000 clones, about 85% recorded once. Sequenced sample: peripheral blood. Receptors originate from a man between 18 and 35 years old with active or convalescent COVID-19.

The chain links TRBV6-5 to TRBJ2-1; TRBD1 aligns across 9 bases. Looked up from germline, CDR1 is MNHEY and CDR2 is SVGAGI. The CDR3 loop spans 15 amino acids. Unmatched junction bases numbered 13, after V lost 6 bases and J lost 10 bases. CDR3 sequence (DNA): TGTGCCAGCAGCGGACAGGGGCCCGCTTTTGGGGAGCAGTTCTTC. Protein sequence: CASSGQGPAFGEQFF.

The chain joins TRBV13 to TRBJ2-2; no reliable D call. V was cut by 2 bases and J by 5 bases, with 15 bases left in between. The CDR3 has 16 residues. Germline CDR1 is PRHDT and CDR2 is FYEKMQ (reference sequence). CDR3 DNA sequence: TGTGCCAGCAGCTTAATACCCTCAGGTGGGACCGGGGAGCTGTTTTTT. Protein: CASSLIPSGGTGELFF.

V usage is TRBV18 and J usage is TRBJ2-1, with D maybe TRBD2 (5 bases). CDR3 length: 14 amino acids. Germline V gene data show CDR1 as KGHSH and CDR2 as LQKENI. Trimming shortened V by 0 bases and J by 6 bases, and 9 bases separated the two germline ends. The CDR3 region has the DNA TGTGCCAGCTCACCACCGTCTAGCCTCAATGAGCAGTTCTTC. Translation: CASSPPSSLNEQFF.

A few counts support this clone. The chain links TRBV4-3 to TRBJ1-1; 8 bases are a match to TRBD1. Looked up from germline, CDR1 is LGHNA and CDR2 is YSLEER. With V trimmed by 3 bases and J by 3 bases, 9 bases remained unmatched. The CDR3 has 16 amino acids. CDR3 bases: TGCGCCAGCAGCCACACGGTCGGGACAGGCCACACTGAAGCTTTCTTT. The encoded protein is CASSHTVGTGHTEAFF.

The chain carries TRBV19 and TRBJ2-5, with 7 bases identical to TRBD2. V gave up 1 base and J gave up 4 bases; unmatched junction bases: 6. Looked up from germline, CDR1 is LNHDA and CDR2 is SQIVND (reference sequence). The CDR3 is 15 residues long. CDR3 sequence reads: CASSIAGTKGETQYF. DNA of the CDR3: TGTGCCAGTAGTATAGCTGGGACTAAAGGAGAGACCCAGTACTTC.

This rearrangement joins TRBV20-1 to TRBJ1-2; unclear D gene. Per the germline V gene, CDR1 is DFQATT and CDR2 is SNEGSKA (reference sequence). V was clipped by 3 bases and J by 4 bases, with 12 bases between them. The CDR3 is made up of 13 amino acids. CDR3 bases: TGCAGTGCTAGTCTTGGCAGAAGCTATGGCTACACCTTC. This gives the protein CSASLGRSYGYTF.

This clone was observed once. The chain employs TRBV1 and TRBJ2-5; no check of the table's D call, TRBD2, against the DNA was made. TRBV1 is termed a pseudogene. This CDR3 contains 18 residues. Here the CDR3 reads CTSSQKRYRSGRPETQYF. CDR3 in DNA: TGCACCAGCAGCCAAAAACGCTATCGTAGCGGGAGACCAGAGACCCAGTACTTC.

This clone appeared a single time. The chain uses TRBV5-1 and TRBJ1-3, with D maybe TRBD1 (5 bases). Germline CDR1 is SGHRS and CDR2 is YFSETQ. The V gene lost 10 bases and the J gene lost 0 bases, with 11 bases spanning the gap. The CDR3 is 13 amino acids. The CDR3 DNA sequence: TGCGCCTCCCGGGGGATCTCTGGAAACACCATATATTTT. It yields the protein CASRGISGNTIYF.

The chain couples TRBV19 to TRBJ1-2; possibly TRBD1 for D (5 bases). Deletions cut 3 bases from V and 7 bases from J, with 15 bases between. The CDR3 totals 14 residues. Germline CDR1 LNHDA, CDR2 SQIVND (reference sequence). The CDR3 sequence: CASSIGGTYSGYTF. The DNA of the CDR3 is TGTGCCAGTAGTATCGGGGGGACCTATAGTGGCTACACCTTC.

CDR3: CASSEGRYEQYF. In DNA form, the CDR3 reads TGTGCCAGCAGTGAGGGGCGCTACGAGCAGTACTTC. The rearrangement joins TRBV6-1 to TRBJ2-7; possible D gene TRBD1, 5 bases. CDR3 length equals 12 residues. The germline V and J ends were trimmed by 3 bases and 3 bases, with 6 bases remaining between them. CDR1 is MNHNS and CDR2 is SASEGT in the germline V gene.

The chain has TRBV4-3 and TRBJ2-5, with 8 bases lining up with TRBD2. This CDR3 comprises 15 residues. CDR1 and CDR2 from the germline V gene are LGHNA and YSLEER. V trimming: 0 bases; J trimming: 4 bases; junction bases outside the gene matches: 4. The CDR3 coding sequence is TGCGCCAGCAGCCAAGAGGATAGCGGGGCAGAGACCCAGTACTTC. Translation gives CASSQEDSGAETQYF.

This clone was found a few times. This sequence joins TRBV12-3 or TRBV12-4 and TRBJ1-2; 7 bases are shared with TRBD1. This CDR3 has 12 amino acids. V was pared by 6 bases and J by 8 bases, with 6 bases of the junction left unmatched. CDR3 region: CASREGAWGYTF. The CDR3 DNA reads TGTGCCAGCAGAGAGGGGGCTTGGGGCTACACCTTC.

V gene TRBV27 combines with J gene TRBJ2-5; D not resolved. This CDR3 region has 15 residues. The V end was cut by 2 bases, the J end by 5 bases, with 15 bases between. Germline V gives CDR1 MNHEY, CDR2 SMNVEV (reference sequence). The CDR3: CASSLSWSPRETQYF. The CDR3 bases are TGTGCCAGCAGTTTAAGTTGGTCCCCCCGGGAGACCCAGTACTTC.

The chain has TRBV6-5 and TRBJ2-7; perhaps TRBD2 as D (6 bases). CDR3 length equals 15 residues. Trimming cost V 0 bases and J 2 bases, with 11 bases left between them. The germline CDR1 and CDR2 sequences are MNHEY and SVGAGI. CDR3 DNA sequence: TGTGCCAGCAGTTACTCACCGGAGGGACCCTACGAGCAGTACTTC. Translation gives CASSYSPEGPYEQYF.

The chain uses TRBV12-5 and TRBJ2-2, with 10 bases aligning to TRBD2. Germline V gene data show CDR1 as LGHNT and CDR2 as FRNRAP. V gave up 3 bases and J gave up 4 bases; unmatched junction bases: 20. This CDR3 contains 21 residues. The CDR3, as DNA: TGTGCTAGTGGTTTACTCCGGGTCGGAGTAGCGGGGGGTCTAACCACCGGGGAGCTGTTTTTT. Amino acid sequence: CASGLLRVGVAGGLTTGELFF.

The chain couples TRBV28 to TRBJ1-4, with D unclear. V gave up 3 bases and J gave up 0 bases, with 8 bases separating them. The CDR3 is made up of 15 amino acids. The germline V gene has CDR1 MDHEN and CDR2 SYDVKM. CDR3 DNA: TGTGCCAGCAGTTTTGGGAGTGCAACTAATGAAAAACTGTTTTTT. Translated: CASSFGSATNEKLFF.

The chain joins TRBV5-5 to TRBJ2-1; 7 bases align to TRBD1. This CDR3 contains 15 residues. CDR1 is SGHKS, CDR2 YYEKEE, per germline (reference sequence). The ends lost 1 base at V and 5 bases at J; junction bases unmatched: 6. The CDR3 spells CASSLSGQTHNEQFF. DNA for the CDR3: TGTGCCAGCAGCTTGTCGGGACAGACCCACAATGAGCAGTTCTTC.

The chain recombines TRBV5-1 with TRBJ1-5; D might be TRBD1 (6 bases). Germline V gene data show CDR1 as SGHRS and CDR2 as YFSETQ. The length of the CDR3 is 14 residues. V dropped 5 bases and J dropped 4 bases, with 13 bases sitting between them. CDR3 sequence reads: CASRATTGNQPQHF. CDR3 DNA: TGCGCCAGCAGGGCTACTACAGGGAATCAGCCCCAGCATTTT. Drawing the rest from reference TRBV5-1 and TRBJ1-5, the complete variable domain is KAGVTQTPRYLIKTRGQQVTLSCSPISGHRSVSWYQQTPGQGLQFLFEYFSETQRNKGNFPGRFSGRQFSNSRSEMNVSTLELGDSALYLCASRATTGNQPQHFGDGTRLSIL.

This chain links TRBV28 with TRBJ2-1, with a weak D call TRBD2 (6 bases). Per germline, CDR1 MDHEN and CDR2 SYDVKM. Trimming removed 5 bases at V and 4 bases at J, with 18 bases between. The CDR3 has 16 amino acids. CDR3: CASSPPFGGTYNEQFF. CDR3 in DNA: TGTGCCAGCAGTCCGCCGTTTGGCGGGACTTACAATGAGCAGTTCTTC.

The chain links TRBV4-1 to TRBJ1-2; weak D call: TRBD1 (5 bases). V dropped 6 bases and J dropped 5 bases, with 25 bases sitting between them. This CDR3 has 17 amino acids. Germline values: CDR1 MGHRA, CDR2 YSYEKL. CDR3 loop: CASRPQRQDSSIYGYTF. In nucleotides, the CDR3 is TGCGCCAGCAGACCTCAACGACAAGACAGTTCGATTTATGGCTACACCTTC.

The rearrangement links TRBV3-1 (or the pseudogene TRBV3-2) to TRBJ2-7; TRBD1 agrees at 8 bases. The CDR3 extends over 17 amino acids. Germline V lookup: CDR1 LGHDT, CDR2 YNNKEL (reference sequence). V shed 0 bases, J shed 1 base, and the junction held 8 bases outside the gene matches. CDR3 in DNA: TGTGCCAGCAGCCAAGAGTATAAGTGGACAGGGTCCTACGAGCAGTACTTC. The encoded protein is CASSQEYKWTGSYEQYF.